The 15 T cell receptor beta chains presented below share a single source sample, sequenced in a study of blood T cell repertoires in COVID-19. Some clones are missing from TCRdb's copy, which holds only in-frame ones; the method was immunoSEQ multiplex PCR. The sample lists 300,000 to 400,000 clones; around 87% were seen once. The sample taken for sequencing was peripheral blood. The receptors derive from a human donor in a cohort sampled during active COVID-19.

This rearrangement joins TRBV29-1 to TRBJ1-1; no reliable D call. V was trimmed by 3 bases and J by 7 bases, leaving 9 bases between them. This CDR3 is built from 11 residues. Germline CDR1 SQVTM, CDR2 ANQGSEA. CDR3 loop: CSVERVDEAFF. CDR3 coding DNA: TGCAGCGTTGAGCGCGTCGATGAAGCTTTCTTT.

The chain uses TRBV13 and TRBJ1-1, with TRBD1 as a possible D gene (5 bases). Trimming left V 1 base short and J 4 bases short, with 10 bases between. From germline, CDR1 is PRHDT and CDR2 FYEKMQ (reference sequence). The CDR3 contains 14 residues. The CDR3 DNA follows: TGTGCCAGCAGCTTAGACACCCAGGGCACTGAAGCTTTCTTT. Its translation: CASSLDTQGTEAFF.

The gene calls are TRBV7-7 and TRBJ2-5; 7 bases are a match to TRBD2. The CDR3 contains 13 residues. Germline loops: CDR1 SSHAT, CDR2 FNYEAQ (reference sequence). Trimming removed 4 bases from V and 14 bases from J; junction bases left unmatched: 13. The CDR3 protein is CASSSQAGVAPYF. CDR3 nucleotide sequence: TGTGCCAGCAGCTCCCAGGCGGGAGTAGCCCCTTACTTC.

This clone was recorded a few times. V and J are TRBV5-4 and TRBJ2-2, with D tentatively TRBD1 (6 bases). Trimming stripped 4 bases from V and 0 bases from J, with 10 bases between. The CDR3 runs to 15 residues. Looked up from germline, CDR1 is SGHNT and CDR2 is YYREEE (reference sequence). The CDR3: CASSPGAANTGELFF. The CDR3 region has the DNA TGTGCCAGCAGCCCAGGGGCGGCGAACACCGGGGAGCTGTTTTTT.

The V and J genes are TRBV12-3 or TRBV12-4 and TRBJ1-6; no clear D gene. CDR3 length equals 13 residues. The ends were cut back, 6 bases at V and 7 bases at J, with 10 bases in the middle. DNA of the CDR3: TGTGCCAGCAGCGGTACTCGCAATTCACCCCTCCACTTT. It yields the protein CASSGTRNSPLHF.

This chain uses TRBV6-5 with TRBJ1-6; tentative D call: TRBD1 (5 bases). The V gene lost 8 bases and the J gene lost 9 bases, with 11 bases spanning the gap. Germline V gene lookup returns CDR1 MNHEY and CDR2 SVGAGI. The CDR3 is 12 residues long. The CDR3 nucleotides read TGTGCCAGCCGGGGGGACTCTTCACCCCTCCACTTT. This sequence encodes CASRGDSSPLHF.

The rearrangement uses TRBV24-1 and TRBJ1-3, with D possibly being TRBD1 (5 bases). V was shortened by 7 bases and J by 0 bases, with 12 bases between the two germline ends. CDR3 size: 15 residues. Per germline, CDR1 KGHDR and CDR2 SFDVKD. The CDR3 reads CATRDPGGSGNTIYF. The CDR3 coding sequence is TGTGCCACCAGAGACCCCGGGGGCTCTGGAAACACCATATATTTT.

The chain carries TRBV3-1 (or the pseudogene TRBV3-2) and TRBJ1-2; 9 bases line up with TRBD1. Trimming at V came to 0 bases and at J to 2 bases, leaving 4 bases not matched to a gene. This CDR3 is built from 16 residues. The germline gives CDR1 LGHDT, CDR2 YNNKEL (reference sequence). The CDR3 sequence: CASSQDLGQGNYGYTF. In DNA form, the CDR3 reads TGTGCCAGCAGCCAAGATTTGGGACAGGGAAACTATGGCTACACCTTC.

The J gene is TRBJ2-7, the V gene TRBV30; D call uncertain. This CDR3 spans 12 amino acids. The germline V gene encodes CDR1 GTSNPN and CDR2 SVGIG (reference sequence). Deletions cut 1 base from V and 4 bases from J, with 8 bases between. The chain's CDR3 is CAWSDRIYEQYF. DNA of the CDR3: TGTGCCTGGAGTGACAGAATTTACGAGCAGTACTTC.

The sample holds one count of this clone. The rearrangement uses TRBV30 and TRBJ2-1; no definite D call. Trimming cost V 0 bases and J 10 bases, with 7 bases left between them. The CDR3 length is 11 residues. Germline V gene lookup returns CDR1 GTSNPN and CDR2 SVGIG (reference sequence). CDR3 nucleotide sequence: TGTGCCTGGAGTGTGTTCAGGGAGCAGTTCTTC. This translates into CAWSVFREQFF.

This CDR3 reads CASSEVGGGATDTQYF. CDR3 DNA: TGTGCCAGCAGTGAAGTCGGGGGGGGAGCCACAGATACGCAGTATTTT. The chain is built from TRBV6-1 and TRBJ2-3; the match to TRBD2 covers 8 bases. The V segment lost 1 base and the J segment 2 bases; nucleotides outside the gene matches: 5. Per germline, CDR1 MNHNS and CDR2 SASEGT. The CDR3 covers 16 residues.

The chain links TRBV9 to TRBJ2-2; 7 nucleotides line up with TRBD1. This CDR3 contains 17 residues. The V segment lost 4 bases and the J segment 1 base; nucleotides outside the gene matches: 10. Per germline, CDR1 SGDLS and CDR2 YYNGEE. As DNA, the CDR3 is TGTGCCAGCAGCTTAACCGGGACAGATCAGAACACCGGGGAGCTGTTTTTT. Translation gives CASSLTGTDQNTGELFF.

The chain carries TRBV3-1 (or the pseudogene TRBV3-2) and TRBJ1-1; TRBD1 is a possible D gene (5 bases). V shed 3 bases and J shed 1 base, with 6 bases lying between them. The V gene's germline CDR1 is LGHDT and CDR2 YNNKEL (reference sequence). There are 13 residues in the CDR3. CDR3 bases: TGTGCCAGCAGCCACGGGGGGAACACTGAAGCTTTCTTT. Protein: CASSHGGNTEAFF.

The J gene is TRBJ1-2, the V gene TRBV30; a possible D gene is TRBD1 (6 bases). The germline V and J ends were trimmed by 5 bases and 4 bases, with 17 bases remaining between them. The CDR3 totals 14 residues. Germline loops: CDR1 GTSNPN, CDR2 SVGIG (reference sequence). The chain's CDR3 is CAWGTGWTVYGYTF. The CDR3 DNA is TGTGCCTGGGGCACAGGGTGGACTGTCTATGGCTACACCTTC.

On this clone: Other DNA sequences from this sample encode an identical CDR3 as well. J is TRBJ2-1 and V is TRBV5-1; 7 bases align to TRBD2. In germline, CDR1 is SGHRS, CDR2 YFSETQ. V dropped 0 bases and J dropped 4; count of bases not matched to a gene: 7. The CDR3 contains 16 residues. This chain's CDR3 is CASSLVLAGGYNEQFF. In DNA form, the CDR3 reads TGCGCCAGCAGCTTGGTATTAGCGGGCGGTTACAATGAGCAGTTCTTC.